The 25 T cell receptor beta chains below all came from one sample that was sequenced in a study of blood T cell repertoires in COVID-19. Method: immunoSEQ multiplex PCR; TCRdb's copy keeps in-frame clones and lacks some. This sample has around 260,000 clones; around nine tenths occur once, and the top ten carry over 1.5%. Sequencing input: peripheral blood. These receptors originate from a man under 40 with active or convalescent COVID-19.

The chain is built from TRBV29-1 and TRBJ1-2; D is uncertain. Per germline, CDR1 SQVTM and CDR2 ANQGSEA. The CDR3 is 14 residues long. Trimming left V 4 bases short and J 8 bases short, with 20 bases between. The CDR3 DNA sequence: TGCAGCGTTGCTTTTTTTGGTCTACGAAACGGCTACACCTTC. Residues: CSVAFFGLRNGYTF.

The rearrangement uses TRBV27 and TRBJ2-7, with 8 bases that match TRBD1. The CDR3 contains 15 residues. CDR1 is MNHEY, CDR2 SMNVEV, per germline (reference sequence). V was pared by 7 bases and J by 1 base, with 9 bases of the junction left unmatched. The CDR3 reads CASNKQGAASYEQYF. In DNA form, the CDR3 reads TGTGCCAGCAATAAGCAGGGGGCTGCGTCCTACGAGCAGTACTTC.

The chain is built from TRBV6-5 and TRBJ1-1, with 8 bases lining up with TRBD1. The J segment lost 4 bases and the V segment lost 4 bases, leaving 5 bases of the junction unmatched. Germline CDR1 is MNHEY and CDR2 is SVGAGI. The CDR3 runs to 14 residues. The chain's CDR3 is CASSFGTGFTEAFF. CDR3 DNA sequence: TGTGCCAGCAGTTTCGGGACAGGTTTCACTGAAGCTTTCTTT.

This clone has a handful of counts. This chain connects TRBV6-5 to TRBJ1-5, with 7 bases aligning to TRBD1. CDR1 is MNHEY, CDR2 SVGAGI, per germline. V was clipped by 8 bases and J by 4 bases; unmatched bases: 5. This CDR3 spans 13 amino acids. CDR3 protein: CASGTELNQPQHF. The CDR3 DNA reads TGTGCCAGCGGGACAGAACTAAATCAGCCCCAGCATTTT.

The V call is TRBV7-2, the J call TRBJ2-7; the match to TRBD1 covers 7 bases. Germline V gene sequence: CDR1 SGHTA, CDR2 FQGNSA. This CDR3 is 14 amino acids long. V gave up 8 bases and J gave up 2 bases; unmatched junction bases: 9. CDR3 sequence (DNA): TGTGCCAGCGCCAAGACAGGGATCCCCTACGAGCAGTACTTC. Its protein is CASAKTGIPYEQYF.

The V and J genes are TRBV7-2 and TRBJ1-2, with 7 positions matching TRBD1. Per the germline V gene, CDR1 is SGHTA and CDR2 is FQGNSA. The CDR3 length is 17 residues. V lost 3 bases and J lost 1; bases outside the gene matches: 11. CDR3 sequence reads: CASSFPPTQGNNYGYTF. CDR3 in DNA: TGTGCCAGCAGCTTCCCTCCCACACAGGGGAATAACTATGGCTACACCTTC.

This clone showed up just a few times. The chain joins TRBV5-4 to TRBJ1-2; 10 nucleotides agree with TRBD1. This CDR3 spans 16 amino acids. CDR1 SGHNT and CDR2 YYREEE come from the germline V gene (reference sequence). The V and J ends lost 3 bases and 4 bases, in that order; junction bases with no gene match: 9. This CDR3 is CASSSSPGQGSYGYTF. In nucleotides, the CDR3 is TGTGCCAGCAGCTCTAGTCCGGGACAGGGGTCCTATGGCTACACCTTC.

The chain couples TRBV19 to TRBJ2-2; TRBD1 matches at 9 bases. The V gene end was trimmed by 6 bases and the J gene end by 5 bases; junction bases not matched to a gene: 10. The CDR3 has 16 residues. Per the germline V gene, CDR1 is LNHDA and CDR2 is SQIVND (reference sequence). This chain's CDR3 is CASRTPGQGWTGELFF. CDR3 sequence (DNA): TGTGCCAGTAGGACTCCGGGACAGGGATGGACCGGGGAGCTGTTTTTT.

This chain uses TRBV6-6 with TRBJ1-1; a possible D gene is TRBD1 (6 bases). V was shortened by 5 bases and J by 8 bases, with 18 bases between the two germline ends. The CDR3 spans 14 residues. Germline CDR1 is MNHNY and CDR2 is SVGAGI (reference sequence). The CDR3 here is CASSHQSGEGEAFF. The CDR3 nucleotides read TGTGCCAGCAGTCATCAGTCAGGGGAGGGGGAAGCTTTCTTT.

The genes are TRBV3-1 (or the pseudogene TRBV3-2) and TRBJ1-2; TRBD1 aligns across 7 bases. The germline gives CDR1 LGHDT, CDR2 YNNKEL (reference sequence). This CDR3 is 13 amino acids long. The J segment lost 8 bases and the V segment lost 1 base, leaving 4 bases of the junction unmatched. This chain's CDR3 is CASSQVSGGGYTF. The CDR3 DNA reads TGTGCCAGCAGCCAAGTATCAGGGGGAGGCTACACCTTC.

The chain employs TRBV28 and TRBJ1-5; TRBD1 matches 10 bases. After removal of 7 bases from V and 4 bases from J, the junction contained 7 bases not matched to a gene. Germline CDR1 MDHEN, CDR2 SYDVKM. The CDR3 extends over 15 amino acids. CDR3 region: CASTTWGQGNQPQHF. The CDR3, as DNA: TGTGCCAGCACCACGTGGGGACAGGGGAATCAGCCCCAGCATTTT.

V usage is TRBV5-1 and J usage is TRBJ1-3; D possibly corresponds to TRBD1 (6 bases). This CDR3 is built from 16 residues. Germline V CDR1 and CDR2: SGHRS, YFSETQ. V lost 4 bases to trimming and J lost 0 bases, with 14 bases between them. The CDR3 DNA reads as TGCGCCAGCAGCCCGGGAGGGACACACTCTGGAAACACCATATATTTT. This sequence encodes CASSPGGTHSGNTIYF. Combining the CDR3 with reference TRBV5-1 and TRBJ1-3 gives the whole variable domain KAGVTQTPRYLIKTRGQQVTLSCSPISGHRSVSWYQQTPGQGLQFLFEYFSETQRNKGNFPGRFSGRQFSNSRSEMNVSTLELGDSALYLCASSPGGTHSGNTIYFGEGSWLTVV.

V usage is TRBV7-9 and J usage is TRBJ2-7; D uncertain. The V gene lost 5 bases and the J gene lost 1 base, with 12 bases spanning the gap. The CDR3 extends over 14 amino acids. Germline CDR1 and CDR2: SEHNR and FQNEAQ (reference sequence). This CDR3 is CASSLPGASYEQYF. The CDR3 DNA reads TGTGCCAGCAGCCTTCCAGGTGCGTCCTACGAGCAGTACTTC.

This clone came up a few times. The chain links TRBV29-1 to TRBJ2-2; TRBD1 might be the D (5 bases). V was pared by 7 bases and J by 0 bases, with 15 bases between. The CDR3 spans 15 residues. Germline CDR1 SQVTM, CDR2 ANQGSEA. CDR3 sequence (DNA): TGCAGCGCCAAGGGGCCGGCCTCGAACACCGGGGAGCTGTTTTTT. It encodes CSAKGPASNTGELFF.

This chain uses TRBV14 with TRBJ2-7, with 7 bases identical to TRBD1. The CDR3 consists of 14 residues. Germline V gene lookup returns CDR1 SGHDN and CDR2 FVKESK. With 4 bases clipped from V and 3 bases from J, the junction kept 6 bases outside the gene matches. The CDR3 DNA reads TGTGCCAGCAGCCGACAGGGAGTTGACTACGAGCAGTACTTC. Its translation: CASSRQGVDYEQYF.

V usage is TRBV6-5 and J usage is TRBJ2-1; 13 bases match TRBD2. The V and J ends lost 8 bases and 7 bases, in that order; junction bases with no gene match: 8. CDR3 length equals 15 residues. CDR1 is MNHEY and CDR2 is SVGAGI in the germline V gene. The CDR3 is CASGTGLAGWNEQFF. The CDR3 DNA reads TGTGCCAGCGGGACGGGACTAGCGGGGTGGAATGAGCAGTTCTTC.

V gene TRBV12-5 combines with J gene TRBJ2-2, with D tentatively TRBD2 (6 bases). The CDR3 sequence is 17 residues long. V dropped 1 base and J dropped 3 bases, with 15 bases sitting between them. The germline gives CDR1 LGHNT, CDR2 FRNRAP. CDR3 amino acids: CASGLAVLTGDTGELFF. CDR3 nucleotides: TGTGCTAGTGGTTTGGCAGTCCTCACGGGGGACACCGGGGAGCTGTTTTTT.

This clone was counted between two and nine times. The CDR3 DNA reads as TGTGCCAGCAGCTTACGCGGGGGACGAGGGAATGAGCAGTTCTTC. As protein: CASSLRGGRGNEQFF. This sequence joins TRBV7-9 and TRBJ2-1; 7 bases are a match to TRBD2. V gave up 2 bases and J gave up 7 bases; unmatched junction bases: 8. This CDR3 comprises 15 residues. Germline V gene sequence: CDR1 SEHNR, CDR2 FQNEAQ (reference sequence).

This clone was detected only once. CDR3 sequence (DNA): TGCGCCAGCAGCGCGGGGCTGTTAGAGACCCAGTACTTC. Translation: CASSAGLLETQYF. The rearrangement joins TRBV5-1 to TRBJ2-5, with D maybe TRBD2 (6 bases). CDR1 and CDR2 from the germline V gene are SGHRS and YFSETQ. There are 13 residues in the CDR3. Between the trimmed V and J ends, which lost 4 bases and 4 bases, there was a span of 11 bases.

The chain recombines TRBV7-6 with TRBJ2-5; D might be TRBD1 (5 bases). V was pared by 4 bases and J by 7 bases, with 22 bases between. From germline, CDR1 is SGHVS and CDR2 FNYEAQ. This CDR3 has 16 amino acids. The CDR3 bases are TGTGCCAGCAGCTGGGGCCCACTAAGAACGTGGGGGACCCAGTACTTC. Translated, it gives CASSWGPLRTWGTQYF.

The chain couples TRBV5-1 to TRBJ1-2, with D maybe TRBD1 (6 bases). The CDR3 runs to 15 residues. Trimming removed 0 bases at V and 3 bases at J, with 12 bases between. From germline, CDR1 is SGHRS and CDR2 YFSETQ. The CDR3: CASSLAGAIDYGYTF. In DNA form, the CDR3 reads TGCGCCAGCAGCTTGGCAGGGGCTATTGACTATGGCTACACCTTC.

The V call is TRBV10-3, the J call TRBJ2-1; D may be TRBD1 (6 bases). In germline, CDR1 is ENHRY, CDR2 SYGVKD. This CDR3 spans 16 amino acids. The V end lost 2 bases, the J end lost 5 bases, and 16 bases lay between the germline ends. In DNA form, the CDR3 reads TGTGCCATCAGTGAGGGGCGGCAGGGGTCAAACAATGAGCAGTTCTTC. Its protein product is CAISEGRQGSNNEQFF.

This chain connects TRBV9 to TRBJ1-1; a possible D gene is TRBD1 (6 bases). The CDR3 covers 14 residues. Looked up from germline, CDR1 is SGDLS and CDR2 is YYNGEE. Trimming pared 3 bases from V and 4 bases from J, leaving 13 bases between. CDR3 bases: TGTGCCAGCAGCGCCCTCCTGGGGGCCACTGAAGCTTTCTTT. As protein: CASSALLGATEAFF.

The rearrangement joins TRBV7-9 to TRBJ2-1, with 8 bases matching TRBD2. V gave up 2 bases and J gave up 5 bases; unmatched junction bases: 5. CDR1 and CDR2 from the germline V gene are SEHNR and FQNEAQ (reference sequence). The CDR3 has 15 residues. The CDR3 loop reads CASSLSLAENNEQFF. CDR3 DNA: TGTGCCAGCAGCTTATCACTAGCGGAGAACAATGAGCAGTTCTTC. Complete variable domain (other parts from reference TRBV7-9 and TRBJ2-1): DTGVSQNPRHKITKRGQNVTFRCDPISEHNRLYWYRQTLGQGPEFLTYFQNEAQLEKSRLLSDRFSAERPKGSFSTLEIQRTEQGDSAMYLCASSLSLAENNEQFFGPGTRLTVL.

The chain combines TRBV6-5 with TRBJ1-2; TRBD1 matches at 9 bases. This CDR3 is 14 amino acids long. Unmatched junction bases numbered 8, after V lost 8 bases and J lost 4 bases. Germline CDR1 is MNHEY and CDR2 is SVGAGI. CDR3: CASGTGPFGYGYTF. CDR3 nucleotides: TGTGCCAGCGGGACAGGGCCTTTTGGCTATGGCTACACCTTC.